A selection of T cell receptor beta chains follows, all from one sample in a study of early T cells in non-severe SARS-CoV-2 infection. In TCRdb, the 5' RACE reads were re-called with MiXCR into one record per CDR3 protein. The sample records fewer than 75,000 distinct CDR3 sequences, 20% to 25% being singletons. The material was whole blood, obtained at baseline. The origin of the receptors is an adult who was a healthcare worker with PCR-confirmed SARS-CoV-2 infection or an uninfected control (not recorded which). The CDR3 runs from the conserved cysteine through the conserved F or W. The D gene is left open where the match is weak. Clone sizes are given selectively: once, few, many, or a class where the clone is expanded.

clone size: -
J gene: TRBJ2-6
V gene: TRBV6-1
D gene: -
CDR3 protein: CASSVTGPGANVLTF
CDR3 DNA: TGTGCCAGCAGTGTTACAGGCCCCGGGGCCAACGTCCTGACTTTC

clone size: -
J gene: TRBJ2-5
V gene: TRBV12-3/TRBV12-4
D gene: -
CDR3 protein: CASTLGPYPPDF
CDR3 DNA: TGTGCCAGCACCCTTGGTCCTTACCCCCCGGACTTC

clone size: -
J gene: TRBJ1-2
V gene: TRBV7-2
D gene: -
CDR3 protein: CASSLVIQGSILNYGYTF
CDR3 DNA: TGTGCCAGCAGCTTAGTAATTCAGGGGTCCATCCTGAACTATGGCTACACCTTC

clone size: -
J gene: TRBJ2-5
V gene: TRBV2
D gene: -
CDR3 protein: CASGPYQETQYF
CDR3 DNA: TGTGCCAGTGGGCCGTACCAAGAGACCCAGTACTTC

clone size: -
J gene: TRBJ2-1
V gene: TRBV5-1
D gene: TRBD2
CDR3 protein: CASSLSAGGRSSYNEQFF
CDR3 DNA: TGCGCCAGCAGCTTGTCAGCGGGGGGGCGTAGCTCCTACAATGAGCAGTTCTTC

clone size: few
J gene: TRBJ1-4
V gene: TRBV20-1
D gene: TRBD1
CDR3 protein: CSAPTGGGEKLFF
CDR3 DNA: TGCAGTGCTCCTACAGGGGGCGGTGAGAAACTGTTTTTT

clone size: -
J gene: TRBJ1-1
V gene: TRBV12-3/TRBV12-4
D gene: -
CDR3 protein: CASMVGGVGAFF
CDR3 DNA: TGTGCCAGCATGGTGGGAGGGGTGGGAGCTTTCTTT

clone size: many
J gene: TRBJ1-2
V gene: TRBV7-8
D gene: -
CDR3 protein: CASSPRLGGVVQGYTF
CDR3 DNA: TGTGCCAGCAGTCCTCGCCTTGGGGGGGTGGTCCAAGGCTACACCTTC

clone size: -
J gene: TRBJ2-2
V gene: TRBV4-2
D gene: -
CDR3 protein: CASSQQSRTGGDTGELFF
CDR3 DNA: TGTGCCAGCAGCCAACAGTCCCGGACTGGCGGGGACACCGGGGAGCTGTTTTTT

clone size: -
J gene: TRBJ2-7
V gene: TRBV19
D gene: -
CDR3 protein: CAVSGAAEDEQYF
CDR3 DNA: TGTGCCGTCAGTGGCGCGGCCGAGGACGAGCAGTACTTC

clone size: -
J gene: TRBJ2-3
V gene: TRBV7-9
D gene: -
CDR3 protein: CASSARPVADTQYF
CDR3 DNA: TGTGCCAGCAGCGCCCGGCCGGTTGCAGATACGCAGTATTTT

clone size: many
J gene: TRBJ1-1
V gene: TRBV7-9
D gene: -
CDR3 protein: CASSLLTYSSSGALLMNTEAFF
CDR3 DNA: TGTGCCAGCAGCTTACTTACGTACAGTTCGTCCGGGGCCCTCCTAATGAACACTGAAGCTTTCTTT

clone size: few
J gene: TRBJ1-1
V gene: TRBV10-1
D gene: -
CDR3 protein: CASGAGAGLNTEAFF
CDR3 DNA: TGCGCCAGCGGAGCGGGGGCAGGGCTAAACACTGAAGCTTTCTTT

clone size: -
J gene: TRBJ2-1
V gene: TRBV5-1
D gene: -
CDR3 protein: CASSLDRYNEQFF
CDR3 DNA: TGCGCCAGCAGCTTGGACAGGTACAATGAGCAGTTCTTC

clone size: many
J gene: TRBJ2-7
V gene: TRBV30
D gene: -
CDR3 protein: CAWRRTASYEQYF
CDR3 DNA: TGTGCCTGGAGACGGACAGCCTCCTACGAGCAGTACTTC

clone size: few
J gene: TRBJ1-4
V gene: TRBV28
D gene: -
CDR3 protein: CASTLSTVYNEKLFF
CDR3 DNA: TGTGCCAGCACTCTCTCGACGGTTTATAATGAAAAACTGTTTTTT

clone size: -
J gene: TRBJ2-3
V gene: TRBV30
D gene: -
CDR3 protein: CAWSDRGDPDTQYF
CDR3 DNA: TGTGCCTGGAGTGATAGGGGGGATCCAGATACGCAGTATTTT

clone size: -
J gene: TRBJ2-5
V gene: TRBV12-3/TRBV12-4
D gene: -
CDR3 protein: CATIRQEEETQYF
CDR3 DNA: TGTGCCACAATCAGACAGGAGGAAGAGACCCAGTACTTC

clone size: few
J gene: TRBJ2-3
V gene: TRBV3-1
D gene: -
CDR3 protein: CASSQGRLLNADTQYF
CDR3 DNA: TGTGCCAGCAGCCAAGGTCGACTACTTAACGCAGATACGCAGTATTTT

clone size: many
J gene: TRBJ2-2
V gene: TRBV3-1
D gene: -
CDR3 protein: CASSQEVTGELFF
CDR3 DNA: TGTGCCAGCAGCCAAGAAGTCACCGGGGAGCTGTTTTTT

clone size: -
J gene: TRBJ2-7
V gene: TRBV6-1
D gene: -
CDR3 protein: CASSETFRRSDEQYF
CDR3 DNA: TGTGCCAGCAGTGAAACCTTCCGTCGGAGTGACGAGCAGTACTTC

clone size: few
J gene: TRBJ2-2
V gene: TRBV7-6
D gene: -
CDR3 protein: CASSLVSGVLDTGELFF
CDR3 DNA: TGTGCCAGCAGCTTAGTGTCGGGGGTTTTGGACACCGGGGAGCTGTTTTTT

clone size: few
J gene: TRBJ1-1
V gene: TRBV7-9
D gene: -
CDR3 protein: CASSLNQLEDTEAFF
CDR3 DNA: TGTGCCAGCAGCCTTAACCAGCTCGAGGACACTGAAGCTTTCTTT

clone size: few
J gene: TRBJ2-7
V gene: TRBV5-4
D gene: -
CDR3 protein: CASSSGTPGGEQYF
CDR3 DNA: TGTGCCAGCAGCTCCGGGACGCCCGGCGGCGAGCAGTACTTC

clone size: -
J gene: TRBJ1-3
V gene: TRBV5-1
D gene: -
CDR3 protein: CASSASEGNTIYF
CDR3 DNA: TGCGCCAGCAGCGCAAGCGAGGGAAACACCATATATTTT

clone size: -
J gene: TRBJ1-6
V gene: TRBV10-3
D gene: -
CDR3 protein: CAISEGTFNSPLHF
CDR3 DNA: TGTGCCATCAGTGAAGGGACTTTTAATTCACCCCTCCACTTT

clone size: few
J gene: TRBJ1-1
V gene: TRBV12-3/TRBV12-4
D gene: -
CDR3 protein: CASSGDRYTEAFF
CDR3 DNA: TGTGCCAGCAGTGGCGACAGGTACACTGAAGCTTTCTTT

clone size: few
J gene: TRBJ2-1
V gene: TRBV7-3
D gene: -
CDR3 protein: CASSLFQRDNEQFF
CDR3 DNA: TGTGCCAGCAGCTTATTCCAGAGAGACAATGAGCAGTTCTTC

clone size: many
J gene: TRBJ1-1
V gene: TRBV9
D gene: TRBD1
CDR3 protein: CASSLSPGQGTEAFF
CDR3 DNA: TGTGCCAGCAGCCTTTCCCCGGGACAGGGCACTGAAGCTTTCTTT

clone size: few
J gene: TRBJ1-2
V gene: TRBV5-1
D gene: TRBD1
CDR3 protein: CASSYTGTGVQDGYTF
CDR3 DNA: TGCGCCAGCAGCTATACCGGGACAGGGGTCCAGGATGGCTACACCTTC

clone size: -
J gene: TRBJ1-6
V gene: TRBV10-3
D gene: -
CDR3 protein: CAISEQGNSPLHF
CDR3 DNA: TGTGCCATCAGTGAGCAGGGTAATTCACCCCTCCACTTT

clone size: -
J gene: TRBJ1-3
V gene: TRBV3-1
D gene: -
CDR3 protein: CASSPRENTIYF
CDR3 DNA: TGTGCCAGCAGCCCCCGGGAGAACACCATATATTTT

clone size: few
J gene: TRBJ2-3
V gene: TRBV7-2
D gene: TRBD2
CDR3 protein: CASSLAQLAGGSDTQYF
CDR3 DNA: TGTGCCAGCAGCTTAGCGCAATTAGCGGGGGGGTCAGATACGCAGTATTTT

clone size: -
J gene: TRBJ2-5
V gene: TRBV6-6
D gene: -
CDR3 protein: CASRRDGRLETQYF
CDR3 DNA: TGTGCCAGCAGACGGGACGGCCGCTTGGAGACCCAGTACTTC

clone size: -
J gene: TRBJ2-2
V gene: TRBV12-3/TRBV12-4
D gene: -
CDR3 protein: CASSLFGANTGELFF
CDR3 DNA: TGTGCCAGCAGCCTCTTTGGAGCGAACACCGGGGAGCTGTTTTTT

clone size: many
J gene: TRBJ2-1
V gene: TRBV10-1
D gene: -
CDR3 protein: CASSGAGAAYNEQFF
CDR3 DNA: TGCGCCAGCAGCGGCGCGGGGGCCGCATACAATGAGCAGTTCTTC

clone size: -
J gene: TRBJ2-5
V gene: TRBV25-1
D gene: -
CDR3 protein: CASRLRGDETQYF
CDR3 DNA: TGTGCCAGCAGATTGAGGGGGGACGAGACCCAGTACTTC

clone size: -
J gene: TRBJ2-3
V gene: TRBV3-1
D gene: TRBD1
CDR3 protein: CASSQERTGSDTQYF
CDR3 DNA: TGTGCCAGCAGCCAAGAAAGGACAGGATCAGATACGCAGTATTTT

clone size: -
J gene: TRBJ2-3
V gene: TRBV2
D gene: -
CDR3 protein: CASWADTQYF
CDR3 DNA: TGTGCCAGCTGGGCAGATACGCAGTATTTT

clone size: -
J gene: TRBJ1-4
V gene: TRBV5-4
D gene: -
CDR3 protein: CASSLAGQGIGEKLFF
CDR3 DNA: TGTGCCAGCAGCTTGGCGGGGCAGGGTATCGGAGAAAAACTGTTTTTT

clone size: few
J gene: TRBJ2-2
V gene: TRBV9
D gene: -
CDR3 protein: CASSGTENTGELFF
CDR3 DNA: TGTGCCAGCAGCGGGACGGAGAACACCGGGGAGCTGTTTTTT

clone size: -
J gene: TRBJ2-2
V gene: TRBV6-2/TRBV6-3
D gene: TRBD1
CDR3 protein: CASSYPGQKWNTGELFF
CDR3 DNA: TGTGCCAGCAGTTACCCGGGACAGAAATGGAACACCGGGGAGCTGTTTTTT

clone size: few
J gene: TRBJ2-3
V gene: TRBV6-6
D gene: -
CDR3 protein: CASTPRGGVGDTQYF
CDR3 DNA: TGTGCCAGCACCCCCCGAGGGGGGGTTGGGGATACGCAGTATTTT

clone size: many
J gene: TRBJ1-1
V gene: TRBV7-3
D gene: TRBD1
CDR3 protein: CASSVGQDTEAFF
CDR3 DNA: TGTGCCAGCAGCGTAGGACAGGACACTGAAGCTTTCTTT

clone size: few
J gene: TRBJ1-1
V gene: TRBV20-1
D gene: -
CDR3 protein: CSPQVVGTEAFF
CDR3 DNA: TGCAGCCCTCAGGTAGTTGGCACTGAAGCTTTCTTT

clone size: -
J gene: TRBJ1-4
V gene: TRBV9
D gene: -
CDR3 protein: CASSVDPWSANEKLFF
CDR3 DNA: TGTGCCAGCAGCGTCGACCCCTGGTCAGCTAATGAAAAACTGTTTTTT

clone size: -
J gene: TRBJ1-1
V gene: TRBV10-2
D gene: -
CDR3 protein: CASSGSGITEAFF
CDR3 DNA: TGCGCCAGCAGTGGTAGCGGGATCACTGAAGCTTTCTTT

clone size: -
J gene: TRBJ1-1
V gene: TRBV7-9
D gene: -
CDR3 protein: CASSFVSGGPYTEAFF
CDR3 DNA: TGTGCCAGCAGCTTCGTTTCCGGGGGCCCGTACACTGAAGCTTTCTTT

clone size: -
J gene: TRBJ1-2
V gene: TRBV5-1
D gene: TRBD1
CDR3 protein: CASSAGQANGYTF
CDR3 DNA: TGCGCCAGCAGCGCGGGACAGGCTAATGGCTACACCTTC

clone size: -
J gene: TRBJ2-1
V gene: TRBV3-1
D gene: -
CDR3 protein: CASSQNSLMRYNEQFF
CDR3 DNA: TGTGCCAGCAGCCAGAATTCTCTGATGAGATACAATGAGCAGTTCTTC

clone size: few
J gene: TRBJ2-7
V gene: TRBV2
D gene: -
CDR3 protein: CASSSSLGVEQYF
CDR3 DNA: TGTGCCAGCAGTTCCTCGCTTGGGGTAGAGCAGTACTTC

clone size: few
J gene: TRBJ2-1
V gene: TRBV7-9
D gene: TRBD1
CDR3 protein: CASSQDRGNYNEQFF
CDR3 DNA: TGTGCCAGCAGCCAGGACAGGGGAAATTACAATGAGCAGTTCTTC